The 7 T cell receptor beta chains in this list originate from one sample, sequenced in a study of PD-1 blockade in classical Hodgkin lymphoma. Data came from immunoSEQ multiplex PCR; TCRdb stores just in-frame clones and leaves some out. The sample contains roughly 92,000 clones, just under 95% of which appear only once. No patient escaped relapse after autologous stem cell transplantation, and brentuximab vedotin exposure varied. Sequencing was performed on peripheral blood mononuclear cells (PBMCs), taken at baseline. The receptors stem from a human donor with classical Hodgkin lymphoma.

The rearrangement links TRBV4-1 to TRBJ2-1; no firm D call. Germline assignment: CDR1 MGHRA and CDR2 YSYEKL. This CDR3 is 12 amino acids long. V lost 3 bases and J 8 bases, leaving 8 bases between the germline ends. The CDR3 coding sequence is TGCGCCAGCAGCCACTCTGGGGATGAGCAGTTCTTC. Translating gives CASSHSGDEQFF.

The chain couples TRBV9 to TRBJ1-4; 9 nucleotides align to TRBD1. Per germline, CDR1 SGDLS and CDR2 YYNGEE. V shed 4 bases and J 6 bases; nucleotides not matched to a gene: 7. This CDR3 has 15 amino acids. This chain's CDR3 is CASSRMGQGYEKLFF. As DNA, the CDR3 is TGTGCCAGCAGCCGGATGGGACAGGGATATGAAAAACTGTTTTTT.

The gene calls are TRBV5-4 and TRBJ2-2, with a possible D match to TRBD2 (6 bases). CDR1 and CDR2 (germline): SGHNT, YYREEE (reference sequence). The V end was cut by 0 bases, the J end by 3 bases, with 9 bases between. The CDR3 covers 15 residues. In DNA, the CDR3 is TGTGCCAGCAGCTTGGCCGGGAGCCACACCGGGGAGCTGTTTTTT. Its protein is CASSLAGSHTGELFF.

This chain uses TRBV28 with TRBJ2-1, with 16 bases that match TRBD2. V lost 5 bases to trimming and J lost 3 bases; unmatched junction nucleotides: 7. Germline V gives CDR1 MDHEN, CDR2 SYDVKM. The CDR3 loop spans 18 amino acids. For the CDR3, the DNA is TGTGCCAGCAGTCCCGGGACTAGCGGGAGGGCCTTCTACAATGAGCAGTTCTTC. It is translated as CASSPGTSGRAFYNEQFF.

V usage is TRBV28 and J usage is TRBJ1-2, with D perhaps matching TRBD1 (6 bases). The CDR3 runs to 15 residues. V gave up 5 bases and J gave up 3 bases, with 16 bases separating them. CDR1 and CDR2 from the germline V gene are MDHEN and SYDVKM. CDR3 protein: CASSGLGGRDYGYTF. The CDR3 nucleotides are TGTGCCAGCAGTGGGCTGGGGGGGCGCGACTATGGCTACACCTTC.

This chain joins TRBV5-6 and TRBJ2-2, with unresolved D. The length of the CDR3 is 14 residues. V was cut by 0 bases and J by 3 bases, with 6 bases left in between. From germline, CDR1 is SGHDT and CDR2 YYEEEE. The chain's CDR3 is CASSLEFYTGELFF. Here the CDR3 DNA reads TGTGCCAGCAGCTTGGAATTCTACACCGGGGAGCTGTTTTTT.

The chain combines TRBV23-1 with TRBJ1-2, with a weak D call TRBD1 (6 bases). TRBV23-1 is an ORF for which the function is uncertain. V lost 0 bases and J lost 7, with 18 bases in between. The CDR3 has 16 amino acids. The DNA for the CDR3 is TGCGCCAGCAGTCAATCGGAGGGCAGGGGCTTGCCTGGCTACACCTTC. Translated: CASSQSEGRGLPGYTF.